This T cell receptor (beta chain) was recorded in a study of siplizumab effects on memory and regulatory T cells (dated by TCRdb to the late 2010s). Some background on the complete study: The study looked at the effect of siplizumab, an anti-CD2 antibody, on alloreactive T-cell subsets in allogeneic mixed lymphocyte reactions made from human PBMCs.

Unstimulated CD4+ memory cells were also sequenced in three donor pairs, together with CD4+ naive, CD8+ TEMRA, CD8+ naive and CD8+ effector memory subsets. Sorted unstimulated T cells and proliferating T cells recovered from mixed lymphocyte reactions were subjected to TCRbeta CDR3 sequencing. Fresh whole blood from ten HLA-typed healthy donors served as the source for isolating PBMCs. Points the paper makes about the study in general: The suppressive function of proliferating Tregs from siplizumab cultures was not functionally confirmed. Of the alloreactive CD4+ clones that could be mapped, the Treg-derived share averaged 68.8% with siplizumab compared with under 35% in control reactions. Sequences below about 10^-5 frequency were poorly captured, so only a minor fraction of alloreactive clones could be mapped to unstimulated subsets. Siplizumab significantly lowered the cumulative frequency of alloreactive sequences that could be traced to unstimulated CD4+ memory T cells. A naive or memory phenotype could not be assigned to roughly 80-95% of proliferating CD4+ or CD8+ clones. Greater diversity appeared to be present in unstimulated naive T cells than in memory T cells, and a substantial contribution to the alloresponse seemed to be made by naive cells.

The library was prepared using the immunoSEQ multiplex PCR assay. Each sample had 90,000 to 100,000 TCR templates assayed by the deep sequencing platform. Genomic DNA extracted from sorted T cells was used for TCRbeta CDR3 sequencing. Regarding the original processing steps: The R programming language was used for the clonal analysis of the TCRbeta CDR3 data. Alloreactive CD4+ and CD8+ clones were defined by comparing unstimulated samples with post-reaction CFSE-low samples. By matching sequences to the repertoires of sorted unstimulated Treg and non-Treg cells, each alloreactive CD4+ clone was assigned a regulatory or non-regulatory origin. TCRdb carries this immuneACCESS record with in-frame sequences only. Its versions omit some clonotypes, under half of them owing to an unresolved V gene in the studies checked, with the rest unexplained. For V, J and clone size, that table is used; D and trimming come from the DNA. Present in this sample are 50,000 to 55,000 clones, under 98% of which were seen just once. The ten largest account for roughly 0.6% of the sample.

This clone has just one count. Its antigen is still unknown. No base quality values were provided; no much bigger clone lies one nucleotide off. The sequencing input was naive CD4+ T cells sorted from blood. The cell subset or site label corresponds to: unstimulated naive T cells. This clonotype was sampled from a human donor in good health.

CDR3 sequence: CASSLGGRETQYF. The nucleotides read TGTGCCAGCAGCTTAGGGGGGCGAGAGACCCAGTACTTC. The chain uses TRBV7-2 and TRBJ2-5, and perhaps TRBD1 as D gene, on 6 matching bases. Cut back by 1 base and 4 bases, the V and J ends lie 7 bases apart. CDR1 and CDR2 were assigned from the germline V gene as SGHTA and FQGNSA. The CDR3 spans 13 residues, from the cysteine through the phenylalanine. The DNA shown is the 39-base CDR3, in frame from base 1.